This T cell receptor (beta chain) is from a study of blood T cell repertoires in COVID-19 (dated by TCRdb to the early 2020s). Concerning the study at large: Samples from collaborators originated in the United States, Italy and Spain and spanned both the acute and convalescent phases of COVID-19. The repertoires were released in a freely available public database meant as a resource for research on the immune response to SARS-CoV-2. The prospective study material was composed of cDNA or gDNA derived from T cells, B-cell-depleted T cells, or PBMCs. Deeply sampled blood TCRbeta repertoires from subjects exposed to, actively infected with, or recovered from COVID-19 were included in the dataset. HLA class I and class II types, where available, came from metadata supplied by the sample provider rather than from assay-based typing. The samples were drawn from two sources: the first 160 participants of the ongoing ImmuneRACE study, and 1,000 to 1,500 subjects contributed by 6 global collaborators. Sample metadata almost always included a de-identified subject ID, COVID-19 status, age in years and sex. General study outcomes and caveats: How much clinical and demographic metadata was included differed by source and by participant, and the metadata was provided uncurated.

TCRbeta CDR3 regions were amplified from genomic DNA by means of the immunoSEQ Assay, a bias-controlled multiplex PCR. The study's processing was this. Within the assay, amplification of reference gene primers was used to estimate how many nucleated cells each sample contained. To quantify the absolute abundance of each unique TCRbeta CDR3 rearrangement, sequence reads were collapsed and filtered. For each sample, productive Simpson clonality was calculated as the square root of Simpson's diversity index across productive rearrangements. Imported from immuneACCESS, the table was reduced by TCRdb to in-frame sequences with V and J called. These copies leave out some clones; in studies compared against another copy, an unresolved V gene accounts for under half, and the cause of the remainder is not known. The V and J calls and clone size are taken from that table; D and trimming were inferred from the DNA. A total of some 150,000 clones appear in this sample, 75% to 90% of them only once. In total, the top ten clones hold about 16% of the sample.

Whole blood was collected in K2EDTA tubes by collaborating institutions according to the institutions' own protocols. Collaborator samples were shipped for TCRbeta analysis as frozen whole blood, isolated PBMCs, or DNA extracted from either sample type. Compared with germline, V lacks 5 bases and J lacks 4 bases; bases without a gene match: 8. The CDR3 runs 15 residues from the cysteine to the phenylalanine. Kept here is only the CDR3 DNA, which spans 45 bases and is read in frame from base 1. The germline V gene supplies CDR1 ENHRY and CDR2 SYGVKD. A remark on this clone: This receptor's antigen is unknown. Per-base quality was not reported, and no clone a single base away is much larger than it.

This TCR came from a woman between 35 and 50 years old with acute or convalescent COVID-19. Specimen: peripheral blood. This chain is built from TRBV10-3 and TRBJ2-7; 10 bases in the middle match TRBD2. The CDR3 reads CAISSTGTSAYEQYF. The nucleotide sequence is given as TGTGCCATCAGTTCAACCGGGACTAGCGCTTACGAGCAGTACTTC.